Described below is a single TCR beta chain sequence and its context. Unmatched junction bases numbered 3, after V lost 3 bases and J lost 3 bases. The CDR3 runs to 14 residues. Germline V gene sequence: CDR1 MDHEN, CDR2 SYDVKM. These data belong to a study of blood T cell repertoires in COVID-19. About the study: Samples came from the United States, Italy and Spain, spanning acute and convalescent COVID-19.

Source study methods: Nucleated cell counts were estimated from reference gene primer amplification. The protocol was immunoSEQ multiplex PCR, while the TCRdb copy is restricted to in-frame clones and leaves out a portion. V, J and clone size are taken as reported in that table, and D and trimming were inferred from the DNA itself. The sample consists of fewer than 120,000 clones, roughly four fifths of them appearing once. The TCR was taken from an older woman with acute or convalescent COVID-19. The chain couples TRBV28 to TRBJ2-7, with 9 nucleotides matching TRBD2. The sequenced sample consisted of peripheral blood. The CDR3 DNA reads TGTGCCAGCAGTTTGCCTAGCGGGGTCTACGAGCAGTACTTC. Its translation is CASSLPSGVYEQYF. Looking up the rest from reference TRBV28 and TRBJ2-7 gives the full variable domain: DVKVTQSSRYLVKRTGEKVFLECVQDMDHENMFWYRQDPGLGLRLIYFSYDVKMKEKGDIPEGYSVSREKKERFSLILESASTNQTSMYLCASSLPSGVYEQYFGPGTRLTVT.